This paragraph covers one T cell receptor beta chain sequence. These data are taken from a study of PD-1 blockade in classical Hodgkin lymphoma. The germline V gene has CDR1 LNHDA and CDR2 SQIVND (reference sequence). J was trimmed by 5 bases and V by 5 bases; bases with no gene match: 5. The CDR3 has 13 residues. Time point denoted: newly diagnosed, previously untreated cHL patient sample. From thawed PBMCs, CD4+ T cells were purified using magnetic negative selection. Newly diagnosed, untreated classical Hodgkin lymphoma PBMCs provided comparison. TCRdb keeps only in-frame clones here, not all; method: immunoSEQ multiplex PCR. This sample has some 23,000 clones, with about 90% found just once.

The source material was CD4+ T cells from blood. The sequence was collected from a human donor with classical Hodgkin lymphoma. The chain links TRBV19 to TRBJ2-5; 7 bases are shared with TRBD1. The CDR3 is CASSLQGLETQYF. CDR3 nucleotides: TGTGCCAGTAGTTTACAGGGGTTGGAGACCCAGTACTTC.